Listed here is a single T cell receptor beta chain. These data come from a study of Tregs in tolerant kidney transplant recipients. Clones were read by immunoSEQ multiplex PCR, and TCRdb kept only the in-frame ones, dropping some. The profile shows 120,000 or so clones, about 90% of them singletons. CD4+CD25+CD127- Tregs, CD4+CD25- non-Tregs, CD4 and CD8 cells were sorted. The CDR3 spans 16 residues. The germline gives CDR1 SGHAT, CDR2 FQNNGV. With 5 bases removed from V and 3 bases from J, the gap between germline ends came to 17 bases. The chain is built from TRBV11-2 and TRBJ1-3; no clear D gene. Sample: CD4+ T cells from blood. The receptor was derived from a human donor in good health. This CDR3 is CASSQSFRDGGNTIYF. CDR3 in DNA: TGTGCCAGCAGCCAGTCGTTCCGGGATGGTGGAAACACCATATATTTT. The whole variable domain, filled in from reference TRBV11-2 and TRBJ1-3, reads EAGVAQSPRYKIIEKRQSVAFWCNPISGHATLYWYQQILGQGPKLLIQFQNNGVVDDSQLPKDRFSAERLKGVDSTLKIQPAKLEDSAVYLCASSQSFRDGGNTIYFGEGSWLTVV.